This is a list of T cell receptor beta chains from one sample in a study of blood T cell repertoires in COVID-19. Sequencing was performed with immunoSEQ multiplex PCR; in TCRdb, only in-frame clones are kept and a portion is missing. The sample includes roughly 100,000 clones, about 80% of them seen just once. The sequencing input was peripheral blood. These receptors came from a human donor in a cohort sampled during active COVID-19. Both conserved end residues are part of each CDR3. Fields, in order: V gene, clone size, D gene, J gene, CDR3 protein, CDR3 DNA. D genes are given only for firm matches. A clone size is listed for some rows: how often the clone was seen (once, few, many), or a class if it is expanded.

v_call: TRBV18; clone_size: .; d_call: .; j_call: TRBJ1-2; cdr3_aa: CASSPYRLNYGYTF; cdr3_nt: TGTGCCAGCTCACCATACAGGTTGAACTATGGCTACACCTTC
v_call: TRBV2; clone_size: .; d_call: .; j_call: TRBJ2-2; cdr3_aa: CASSGTGGATGELFF; cdr3_nt: TGTGCCAGCAGTGGTACAGGTGGGGCGACCGGGGAGCTGTTTTTT
v_call: TRBV28; clone_size: .; d_call: .; j_call: TRBJ1-3; cdr3_aa: CASSLSLRGFSGNTIYF; cdr3_nt: TGTGCCAGCAGTTTATCCCTTCGCGGGTTCTCTGGAAACACCATATATTTT
v_call: TRBV5-6; clone_size: .; d_call: .; j_call: TRBJ1-2; cdr3_aa: CASSGGPANYGYTF; cdr3_nt: TGTGCCAGCAGCGGAGGCCCCGCTAACTATGGCTACACCTTC
v_call: TRBV10-3; clone_size: .; d_call: .; j_call: TRBJ2-7; cdr3_aa: CAISLDYEQYF; cdr3_nt: TGTGCCATCAGTCTAGACTACGAGCAGTACTTC
v_call: TRBV19; clone_size: .; d_call: .; j_call: TRBJ1-5; cdr3_aa: CASSQRGPAQHF; cdr3_nt: TGTGCCAGTAGCCAGCGGGGGCCAGCCCAGCATTTT
v_call: TRBV7-9; clone_size: few; d_call: .; j_call: TRBJ2-7; cdr3_aa: CASSPGYEQYF; cdr3_nt: TGTGCCAGCAGCCCAGGATACGAGCAGTACTTC
v_call: TRBV2; clone_size: .; d_call: .; j_call: TRBJ1-2; cdr3_aa: CASTPRGVDYTF; cdr3_nt: TGTGCCAGCACCCCCCGGGGGGTAGACTACACCTTC
v_call: TRBV10-3; clone_size: .; d_call: TRBD1; j_call: TRBJ1-2; cdr3_aa: CAISDEGGTGGLGYTF; cdr3_nt: TGTGCCATCAGTGACGAAGGTGGGACAGGAGGGTTGGGCTACACCTTC
v_call: TRBV10-3; clone_size: few; d_call: TRBD1; j_call: TRBJ2-7; cdr3_aa: CAISESRGQGGYEQYF; cdr3_nt: TGTGCCATCAGTGAGTCTCGTGGACAGGGGGGATACGAGCAGTACTTC
v_call: TRBV18; clone_size: .; d_call: TRBD1; j_call: TRBJ1-1; cdr3_aa: CASSPLQGNTEAFF; cdr3_nt: TGTGCCAGCTCACCCTTACAGGGGAATACTGAAGCTTTCTTT
v_call: TRBV10-2; clone_size: .; d_call: .; j_call: TRBJ1-3; cdr3_aa: CASSEAMGRNTIYF; cdr3_nt: TGCGCCAGCAGTGAGGCCATGGGCAGGAACACCATATATTTT
v_call: TRBV5-5; clone_size: .; d_call: .; j_call: TRBJ2-1; cdr3_aa: CASTFLPTVPLNEQFF; cdr3_nt: TGTGCCAGCACTTTTCTCCCTACCGTCCCCCTCAATGAGCAGTTCTTC
v_call: TRBV6-5; clone_size: .; d_call: .; j_call: TRBJ2-7; cdr3_aa: CASSAGTSYEQYF; cdr3_nt: TGTGCCAGCAGCGCCGGGACAAGCTACGAGCAGTACTTC
v_call: TRBV7-2; clone_size: .; d_call: TRBD1; j_call: TRBJ2-5; cdr3_aa: CASSPGTVGETQYF; cdr3_nt: TGTGCCAGCAGCCCCGGGACAGTCGGCGAGACCCAGTACTTC
v_call: TRBV5-1; clone_size: .; d_call: .; j_call: TRBJ2-3; cdr3_aa: CASKSGTAAAPDTQYF; cdr3_nt: TGCGCCAGCAAGAGCGGAACAGCCGCAGCCCCAGATACGCAGTATTTT